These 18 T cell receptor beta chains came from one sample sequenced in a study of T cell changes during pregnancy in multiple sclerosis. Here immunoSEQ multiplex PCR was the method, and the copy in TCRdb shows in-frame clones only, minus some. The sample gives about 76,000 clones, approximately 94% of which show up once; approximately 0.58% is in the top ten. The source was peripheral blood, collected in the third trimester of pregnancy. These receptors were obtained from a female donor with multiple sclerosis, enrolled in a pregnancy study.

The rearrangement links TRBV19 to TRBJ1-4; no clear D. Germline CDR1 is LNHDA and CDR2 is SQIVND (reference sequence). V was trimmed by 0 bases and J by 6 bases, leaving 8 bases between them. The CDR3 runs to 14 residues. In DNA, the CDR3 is TGTGCCAGTAGTATAGAGTCCCCGGATGAAAAACTGTTTTTT. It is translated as CASSIESPDEKLFF.

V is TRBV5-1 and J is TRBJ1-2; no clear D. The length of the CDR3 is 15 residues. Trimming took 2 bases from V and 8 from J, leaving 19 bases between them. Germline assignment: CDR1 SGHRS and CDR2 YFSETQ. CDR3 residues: CASSFLPLPGGGYTF. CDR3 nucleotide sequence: TGCGCCAGCAGCTTTTTACCCCTCCCAGGAGGCGGCTACACCTTC.

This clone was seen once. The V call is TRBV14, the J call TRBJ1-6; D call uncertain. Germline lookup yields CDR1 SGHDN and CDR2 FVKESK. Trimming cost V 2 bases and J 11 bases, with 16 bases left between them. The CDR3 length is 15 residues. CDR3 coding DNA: TGTGCCAGCAGCCAACCGGGCTCCCTCGGGACACCCCTCCACTTT. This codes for CASSQPGSLGTPLHF.

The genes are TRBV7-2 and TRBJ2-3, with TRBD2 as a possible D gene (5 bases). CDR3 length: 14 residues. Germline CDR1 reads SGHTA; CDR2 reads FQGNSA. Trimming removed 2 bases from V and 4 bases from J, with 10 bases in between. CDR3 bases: TGTGCCAGCAGCTTATTGCGGCGGGCAGATACGCAGTATTTT. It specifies CASSLLRRADTQYF.

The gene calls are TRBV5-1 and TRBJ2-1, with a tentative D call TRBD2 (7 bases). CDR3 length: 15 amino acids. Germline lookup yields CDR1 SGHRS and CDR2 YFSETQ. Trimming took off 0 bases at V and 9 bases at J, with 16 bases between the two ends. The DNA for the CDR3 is TGCGCCAGCAGCTTGGATGGAGGGGGGGCCGGTGAGCAGTTCTTC. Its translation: CASSLDGGGAGEQFF.

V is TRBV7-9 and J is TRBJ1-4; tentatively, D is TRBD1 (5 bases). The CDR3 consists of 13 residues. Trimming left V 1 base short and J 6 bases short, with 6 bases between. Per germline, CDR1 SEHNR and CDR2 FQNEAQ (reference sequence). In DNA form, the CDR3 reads TGTGCCAGCAGCTTAGGGGGGGATGAAAAACTGTTTTTT. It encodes CASSLGGDEKLFF.

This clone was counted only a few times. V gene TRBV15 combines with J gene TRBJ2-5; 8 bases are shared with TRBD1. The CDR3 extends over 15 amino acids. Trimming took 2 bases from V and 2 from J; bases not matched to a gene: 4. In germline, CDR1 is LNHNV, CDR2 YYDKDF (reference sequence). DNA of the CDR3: TGTGCCACCAGCAGAACCCGGGACAGGCAAGAGACCCAGTACTTC. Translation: CATSRTRDRQETQYF.

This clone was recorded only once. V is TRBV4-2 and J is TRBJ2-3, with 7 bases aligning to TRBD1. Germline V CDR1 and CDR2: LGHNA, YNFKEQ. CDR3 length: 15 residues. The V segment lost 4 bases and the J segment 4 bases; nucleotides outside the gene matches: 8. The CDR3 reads CASSPSQGPPDTQYF. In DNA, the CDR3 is TGTGCCAGCAGCCCATCACAGGGGCCGCCAGATACGCAGTATTTT.

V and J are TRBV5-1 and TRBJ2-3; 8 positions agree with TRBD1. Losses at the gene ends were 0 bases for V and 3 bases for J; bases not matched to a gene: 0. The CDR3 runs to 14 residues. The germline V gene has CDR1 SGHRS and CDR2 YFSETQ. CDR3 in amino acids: CASSLDRGTDTQYF. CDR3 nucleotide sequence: TGCGCCAGCAGCTTGGACAGGGGGACAGATACGCAGTATTTT.

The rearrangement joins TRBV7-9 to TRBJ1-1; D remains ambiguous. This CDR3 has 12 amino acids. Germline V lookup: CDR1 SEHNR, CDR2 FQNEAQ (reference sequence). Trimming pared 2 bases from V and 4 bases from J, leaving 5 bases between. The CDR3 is CASSLSVTEAFF. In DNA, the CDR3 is TGTGCCAGCAGCTTATCGGTCACTGAAGCTTTCTTT.

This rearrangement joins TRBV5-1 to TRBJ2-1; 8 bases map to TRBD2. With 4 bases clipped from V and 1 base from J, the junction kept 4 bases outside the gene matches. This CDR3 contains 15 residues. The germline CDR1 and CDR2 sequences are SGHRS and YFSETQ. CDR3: CASSRGLVSYNEQFF. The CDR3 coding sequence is TGCGCCAGCAGCAGGGGACTAGTGTCCTACAATGAGCAGTTCTTC.

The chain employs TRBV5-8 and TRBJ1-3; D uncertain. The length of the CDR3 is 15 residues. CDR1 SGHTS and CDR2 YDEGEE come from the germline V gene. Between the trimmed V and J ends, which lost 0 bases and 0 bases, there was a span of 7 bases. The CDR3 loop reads CASSLVGNSGNTIYF. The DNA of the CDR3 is TGTGCCAGCAGCTTGGTCGGTAACTCTGGAAACACCATATATTTT. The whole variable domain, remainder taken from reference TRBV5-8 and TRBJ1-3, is EAGVTQSPTHLIKTRGQQATLRCSPISGHTSVYWYQQALGLGLQFLLWYDEGEERNRGNFPPRFSGRQFPNYSSELNVNALELEDSALYLCASSLVGNSGNTIYFGEGSWLTVV.

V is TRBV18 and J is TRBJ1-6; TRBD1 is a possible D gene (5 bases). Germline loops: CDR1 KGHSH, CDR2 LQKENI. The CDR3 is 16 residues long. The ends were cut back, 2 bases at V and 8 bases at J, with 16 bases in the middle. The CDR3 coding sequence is TGTGCCAGCTCACCAGGATTAGGGGAAGGGGATTCACCCCTCCACTTT. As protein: CASSPGLGEGDSPLHF.

The CDR3 is CASSQGQGDGYTF. The CDR3 region has the DNA TGCGCCAGCAGCCAAGGCCAGGGTGATGGCTACACCTTC. The chain combines TRBV4-3 with TRBJ1-2; D might be TRBD1 (5 bases). Germline loops: CDR1 LGHNA, CDR2 YSLEER. The CDR3 length is 13 residues. The ends were cut back, 1 base at V and 6 bases at J, with 9 bases in the middle.

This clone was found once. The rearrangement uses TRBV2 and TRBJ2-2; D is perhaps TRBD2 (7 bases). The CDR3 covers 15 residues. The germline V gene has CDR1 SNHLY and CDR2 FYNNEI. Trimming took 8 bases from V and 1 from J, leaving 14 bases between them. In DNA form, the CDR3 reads TGTGCCAGCGGTGGGGGGGGGCGGAACACCGGGGAGCTGTTTTTT. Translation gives CASGGGGRNTGELFF.

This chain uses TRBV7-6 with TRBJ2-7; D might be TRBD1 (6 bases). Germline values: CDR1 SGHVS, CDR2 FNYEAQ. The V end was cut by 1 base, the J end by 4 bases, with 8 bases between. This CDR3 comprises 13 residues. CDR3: CASSLEDSYEQYF. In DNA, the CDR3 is TGTGCCAGCAGCTTAGAGGACAGTTACGAGCAGTACTTC.

Here the CDR3 reads CASSTGAFPYEQYF. The CDR3 bases are TGTGCCAGCAGTACAGGGGCCTTCCCCTACGAGCAGTACTTC. V and J are TRBV25-1 and TRBJ2-7; TRBD1 agrees at 7 bases. V lost 5 bases and J lost 2; bases outside the gene matches: 6. The CDR3 spans 14 residues. The germline V gene encodes CDR1 MGHDK and CDR2 SYGVNS.

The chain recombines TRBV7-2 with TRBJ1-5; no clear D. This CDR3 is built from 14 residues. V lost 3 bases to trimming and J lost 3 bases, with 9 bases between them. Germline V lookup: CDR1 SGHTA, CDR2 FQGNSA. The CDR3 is CASSFPGYNQPQHF. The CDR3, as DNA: TGTGCCAGCAGCTTCCCCGGGTACAATCAGCCCCAGCATTTT.